What follows are 2 T cell receptor beta chains derived from one specimen sequenced in a study of T cells in Graves' hyperthyroidism and ophthalmopathy. TCR beta CDR3 regions were amplified from RNA. A set of HTBI primers served as the primers for a first-round RT-PCR of the TCR CDR3. TCRdb passed the multiplex PCR reads through MiXCR, listing each CDR3 protein once. The sample holds a few hundred thousand distinct CDR3 sequences, 15% to 17% seen once. Specimen: blood. The receptors originated from a woman aged 18-29 years with Graves' hyperthyroidism.

This rearrangement joins TRBV4-1 to TRBJ1-5, with 9 bases identical to TRBD1. V trimming: 2 bases; J trimming: 5 bases; junction bases outside the gene matches: 4. CDR3 length equals 15 residues. The germline V gene has CDR1 MGHRA and CDR2 YSYEKL. The chain's CDR3 is CASSQSGQGYQPQHF. The CDR3 coding sequence is TGCGCCAGCAGCCAATCGGGACAGGGATATCAGCCCCAGCATTTT.

This clonotype was found a few times. The genes are TRBV12-5 and TRBJ2-1; 13 bases map to TRBD2. Germline lookup yields CDR1 LGHNT and CDR2 FRNRAP. Losses at the gene ends were 0 bases for V and 8 bases for J; bases not matched to a gene: 7. This CDR3 spans 17 amino acids. The CDR3 loop reads CASGLVLAGGPRYEQFF. The CDR3 region has the DNA TGTGCTAGTGGTTTGGTACTAGCGGGAGGGCCTAGGTATGAGCAGTTCTTC.